These T cell receptor beta chains were read from a single sample in a study of blood T cells in healthy people across ages. TCRdb processed the 5' RACE reads anew with MiXCR; each CDR3 protein has one entry. This sample has 1.8 million or so distinct CDR3 sequences, with roughly 43% found just once. Sequenced: blood. These receptors were collected from a human donor in good health. The conserved cysteine and the conserved F or W are not part of the CDR3 here. Fields, in order: V gene, J gene, CDR3 protein.

TRBV27,TRBJ2-1,ASSLVGGASSNEQF
TRBV6-6,TRBJ2-1,ATETTESYEQF
TRBV7-2,TRBJ2-5,ASSLAVRGNQETQY
TRBV20-1,TRBJ2-2,SATGVLNTGELF
TRBV18,TRBJ2-1,ARSHDNGQF
TRBV12-3/TRBV12-4,TRBJ2-7,ASSLTVEQY
TRBV20-1,TRBJ1-2,SARMGASGYT
TRBV27,TRBJ2-5,ASSPSTGGGQETQY
TRBV7-9,TRBJ1-2,ASSFSNSGYT
TRBV5-1,TRBJ2-3,ASMGQGSPDTQY
TRBV18,TRBJ2-3,ASSAGSEDTQY
TRBV5-5,TRBJ2-6,ASTPSLGSSGANVLT
TRBV24-1,TRBJ2-1,ATRPGTGTRSSYNEQF
TRBV11-3,TRBJ1-4,ASSLGARDEKLF
TRBV7-2,TRBJ2-7,ASSLAGLPFYEQY
TRBV12-3/TRBV12-4,-,ASSKTGTAHHEQY
TRBV7-2,TRBJ2-7,ASGGFDAYEQY
TRBV12-3/TRBV12-4,TRBJ2-3,ASSLKLRDRGTDVEY
TRBV20-1,TRBJ2-5,SAPRTSGVLWGRTQY
TRBV29-1,TRBJ1-1,SVYTGVTEAF
TRBV5-5,TRBJ1-1,ASSPLGGTTGEAF
TRBV9,TRBJ2-5,ASSVSTSVRGFQETQY
TRBV20-1,TRBJ2-1,CARDQGLATRYNEQF
TRBV7-2,TRBJ1-2,ASSPRGQGAYGYT
TRBV5-1,-,ASSLTGLGYEQY
TRBV4-3,TRBJ2-1,ASSQDPLTSGELNEQF
TRBV29-1,TRBJ2-1,SVEGGGVYNEQF
TRBV20-1,TRBJ1-6,SASEAGSNSPLH
TRBV4-1,TRBJ1-2,ASSQRDRGAGYT
TRBV29-1,TRBJ1-2,SVEVMGHAYGYT
TRBV6-5,TRBJ2-1,ASSYTTGIPNEQF
TRBV4-1,TRBJ2-1,ASSQEGPALISEQF
TRBV10-3,TRBJ2-1,AISLAGGPYNEQF
TRBV5-6,TRBJ2-6,ASSLYWDRDRSGANVLT
TRBV12-3/TRBV12-4,TRBJ1-5,ASSSRDGTNQPQH
TRBV7-2,TRBJ2-7,ASSLSVWYEQY
TRBV5-1,TRBJ2-7,ASSLRTSGSLPYEQY
TRBV6-2/TRBV6-3,-,ASKTGEVDEQY
TRBV7-2,TRBJ2-7,ASSSPGPRYEQY
TRBV29-1,TRBJ2-7,SVDKGPTASYEQY
TRBV20-1,TRBJ2-3,SAAGGQDTQY
TRBV5-1,TRBJ2-1,ASSLGTSGGAGEQF
TRBV29-1,TRBJ2-7,SVEDREAGALYEQY
TRBV14,TRBJ2-7,ASSRSRLRGYEQY
TRBV13,TRBJ2-3,ASSILADTQY
TRBV2,TRBJ2-7,ASSERYADSYEQY
TRBV12-3/TRBV12-4,TRBJ2-1,ASSFQGGPHNEQF